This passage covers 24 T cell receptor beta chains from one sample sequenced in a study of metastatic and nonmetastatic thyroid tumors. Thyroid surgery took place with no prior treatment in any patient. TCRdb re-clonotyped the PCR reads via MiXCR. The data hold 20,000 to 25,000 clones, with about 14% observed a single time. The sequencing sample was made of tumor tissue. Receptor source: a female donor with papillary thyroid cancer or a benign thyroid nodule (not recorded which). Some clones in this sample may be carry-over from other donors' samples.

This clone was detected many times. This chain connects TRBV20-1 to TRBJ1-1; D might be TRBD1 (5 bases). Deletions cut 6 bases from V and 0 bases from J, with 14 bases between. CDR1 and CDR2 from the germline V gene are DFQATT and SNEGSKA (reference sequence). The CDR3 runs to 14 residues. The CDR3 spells CSAGNNRMNTEAFF. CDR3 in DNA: TGCAGTGCCGGGAACAACAGGATGAACACTGAAGCTTTCTTT.

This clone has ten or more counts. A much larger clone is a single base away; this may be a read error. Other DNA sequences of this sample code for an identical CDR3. CDR3 protein: CASSSRGKALF. CDR3 coding DNA: TGTGCCAGCAGCTCCCGGGGGAAGGCTCTCTTT. The chain carries TRBV12-3 or TRBV12-4 and TRBJ1-1, with D possibly TRBD1 on 5 matching bases. There are 11 residues in the CDR3.

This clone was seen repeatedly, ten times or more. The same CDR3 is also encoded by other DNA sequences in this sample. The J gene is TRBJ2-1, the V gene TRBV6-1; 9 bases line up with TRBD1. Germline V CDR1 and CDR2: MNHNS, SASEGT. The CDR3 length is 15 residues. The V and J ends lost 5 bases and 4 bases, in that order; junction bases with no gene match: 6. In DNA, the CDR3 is TGTGCCAGCAGTAAACAGGGGGCGCAATACAATGAGCAGTTCTTC. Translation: CASSKQGAQYNEQFF.

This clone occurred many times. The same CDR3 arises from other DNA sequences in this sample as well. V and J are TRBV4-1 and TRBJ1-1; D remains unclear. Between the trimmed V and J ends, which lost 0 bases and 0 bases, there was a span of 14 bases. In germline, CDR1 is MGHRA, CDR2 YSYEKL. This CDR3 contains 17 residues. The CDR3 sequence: CASSQDGSRYMNTEAFF. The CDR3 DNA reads TGCGCCAGCAGCCAAGATGGGTCCCGATACATGAACACTGAAGCTTTCTTT.

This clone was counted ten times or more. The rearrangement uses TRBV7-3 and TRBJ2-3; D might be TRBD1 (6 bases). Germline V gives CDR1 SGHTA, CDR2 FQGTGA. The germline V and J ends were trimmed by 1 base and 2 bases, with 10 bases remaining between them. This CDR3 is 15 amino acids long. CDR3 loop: CASSLRTDLTDTQYF. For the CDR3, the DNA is TGTGCCAGCAGCTTAAGGACAGACCTCACAGATACGCAGTATTTT.

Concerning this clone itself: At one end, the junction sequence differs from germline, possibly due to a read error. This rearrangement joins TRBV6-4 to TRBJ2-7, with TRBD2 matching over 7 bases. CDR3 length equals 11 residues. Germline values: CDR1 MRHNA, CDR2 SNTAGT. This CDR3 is CAIGGTYEHYF. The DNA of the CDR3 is TGTGCCATCGGGGGGACCTACGAGCATTACTTC.

The CDR3 coding sequence is TGTGCCAGCAGTTACGGGGGGGCAAGCTCCTATAATTCACCCCTCCACTTT. It encodes CASSYGGASSYNSPLHF. The J gene is TRBJ1-6, the V gene TRBV6-5, with D perhaps matching TRBD1 (6 bases). Germline assignment: CDR1 MNHEY and CDR2 SVGAGI. Trimming shortened V by 2 bases and J by 0 bases, and 11 bases separated the two germline ends. This CDR3 spans 17 amino acids.

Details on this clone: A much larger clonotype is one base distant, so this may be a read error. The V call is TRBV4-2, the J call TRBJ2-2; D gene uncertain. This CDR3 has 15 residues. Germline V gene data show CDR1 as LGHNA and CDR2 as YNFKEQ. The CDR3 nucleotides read TGTTCCAGCAGCCCGAGTACAGACAACACCGGGGAGCTGTTTTTT. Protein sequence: CSSSPSTDNTGELFF.

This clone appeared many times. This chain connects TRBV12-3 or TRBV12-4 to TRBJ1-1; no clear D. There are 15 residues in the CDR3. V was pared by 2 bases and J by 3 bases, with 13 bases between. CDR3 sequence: CASSLRSIEDTEAFF. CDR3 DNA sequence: TGTGCCAGCAGTTTACGCAGTATCGAGGACACTGAAGCTTTCTTT.

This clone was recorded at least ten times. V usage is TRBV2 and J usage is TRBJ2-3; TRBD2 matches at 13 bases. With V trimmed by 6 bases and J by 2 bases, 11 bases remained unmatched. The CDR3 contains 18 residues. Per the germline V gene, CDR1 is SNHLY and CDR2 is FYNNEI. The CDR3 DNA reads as TGTGCCAGCAGATACAATTCGGGACTAGCGGGATCCACAGATACGCAGTATTTT. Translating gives CASRYNSGLAGSTDTQYF.

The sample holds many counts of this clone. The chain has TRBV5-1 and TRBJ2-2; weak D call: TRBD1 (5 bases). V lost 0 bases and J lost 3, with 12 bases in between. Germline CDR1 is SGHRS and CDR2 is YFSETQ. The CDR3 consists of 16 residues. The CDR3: CASSLEGQGDTGELFF. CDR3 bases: TGCGCCAGCAGCTTGGAGGGGCAGGGTGACACCGGGGAGCTGTTTTTT. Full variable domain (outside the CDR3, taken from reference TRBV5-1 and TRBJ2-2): KAGVTQTPRYLIKTRGQQVTLSCSPISGHRSVSWYQQTPGQGLQFLFEYFSETQRNKGNFPGRFSGRQFSNSRSEMNVSTLELGDSALYLCASSLEGQGDTGELFFGEGSRLTVL.

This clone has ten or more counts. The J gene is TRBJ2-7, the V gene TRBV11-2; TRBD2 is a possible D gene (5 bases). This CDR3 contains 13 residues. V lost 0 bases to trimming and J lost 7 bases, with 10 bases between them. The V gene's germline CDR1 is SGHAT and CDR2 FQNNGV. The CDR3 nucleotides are TGTGCCAGCAGCTTAGAACCCCCGGGGGAGCAGTACTTC. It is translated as CASSLEPPGEQYF.

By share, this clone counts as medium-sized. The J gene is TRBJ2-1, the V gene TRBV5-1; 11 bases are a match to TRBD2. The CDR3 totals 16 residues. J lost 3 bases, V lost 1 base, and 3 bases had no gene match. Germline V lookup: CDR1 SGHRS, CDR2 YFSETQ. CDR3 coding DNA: TGCGCCAGCAGCTTGCGGACTAGCGGGCTCTACAATGAGCAGTTCTTC. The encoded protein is CASSLRTSGLYNEQFF.

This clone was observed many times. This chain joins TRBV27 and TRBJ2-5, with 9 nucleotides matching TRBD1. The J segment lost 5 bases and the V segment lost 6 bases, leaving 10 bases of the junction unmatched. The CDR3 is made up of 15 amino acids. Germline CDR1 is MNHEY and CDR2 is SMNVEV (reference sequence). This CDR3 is CASRELRTGAETQYF. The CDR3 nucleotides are TGTGCCAGCAGGGAACTGAGGACAGGGGCGGAGACCCAGTACTTC.

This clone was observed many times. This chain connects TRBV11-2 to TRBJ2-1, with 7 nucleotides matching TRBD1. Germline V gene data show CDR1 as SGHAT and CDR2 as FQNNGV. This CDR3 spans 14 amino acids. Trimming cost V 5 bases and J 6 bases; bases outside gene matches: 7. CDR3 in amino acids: CASSPTTGTNEQFF. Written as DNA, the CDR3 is TGTGCCAGCAGCCCAACGACAGGGACCAATGAGCAGTTCTTC.

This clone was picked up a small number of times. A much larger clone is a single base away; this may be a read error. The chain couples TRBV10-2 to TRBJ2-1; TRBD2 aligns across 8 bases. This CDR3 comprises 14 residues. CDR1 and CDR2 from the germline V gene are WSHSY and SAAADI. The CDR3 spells CASHPGGAGNKQFF. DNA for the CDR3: TGCGCCAGCCACCCGGGGGGGGCAGGCAATAAGCAGTTCTTC.

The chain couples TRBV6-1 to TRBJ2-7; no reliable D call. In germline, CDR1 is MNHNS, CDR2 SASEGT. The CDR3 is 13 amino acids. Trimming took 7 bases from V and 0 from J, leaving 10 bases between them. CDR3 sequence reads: CASTAALSYEQYF. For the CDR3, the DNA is TGTGCCAGCACGGCCGCACTCTCCTACGAGCAGTACTTC.

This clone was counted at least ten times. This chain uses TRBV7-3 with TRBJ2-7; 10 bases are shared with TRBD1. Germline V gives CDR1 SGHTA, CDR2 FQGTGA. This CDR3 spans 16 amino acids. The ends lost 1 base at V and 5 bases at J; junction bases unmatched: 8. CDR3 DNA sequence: TGTGCCAGCAGCTTAAGTCCGACAGGGGGCGGCCACGAGCAGTACTTC. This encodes CASSLSPTGGGHEQYF.

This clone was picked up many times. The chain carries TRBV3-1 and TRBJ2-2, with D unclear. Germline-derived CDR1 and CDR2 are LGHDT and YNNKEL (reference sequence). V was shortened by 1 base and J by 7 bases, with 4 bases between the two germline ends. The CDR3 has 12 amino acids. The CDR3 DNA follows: TGTGCCAGCAGCCAAGGGGGCGGGGAGCTGTTTTTT. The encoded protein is CASSQGGGELFF. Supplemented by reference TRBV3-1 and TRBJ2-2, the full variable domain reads DTAVSQTPKYLVTQMGNDKSIKCEQNLGHDTMYWYKQDSKKFLKIMFSYNNKELIINETVPNRFSPKSPDKAHLNLHINSLELGDSAVYFCASSQGGGELFFGEGSRLTVL.

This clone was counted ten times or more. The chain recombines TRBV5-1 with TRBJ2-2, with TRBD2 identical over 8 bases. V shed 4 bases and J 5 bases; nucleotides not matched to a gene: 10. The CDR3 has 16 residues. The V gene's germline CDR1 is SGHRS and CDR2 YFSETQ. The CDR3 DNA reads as TGCGCCAGCAGCCCGAGCGGGGGAGGGAGTACCGGGGAGCTGTTTTTT. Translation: CASSPSGGGSTGELFF.

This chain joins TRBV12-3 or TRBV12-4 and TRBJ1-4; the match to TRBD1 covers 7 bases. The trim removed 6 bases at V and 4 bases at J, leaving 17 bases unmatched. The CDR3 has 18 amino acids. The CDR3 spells CASRPGYRGNIGNEKLFF. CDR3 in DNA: TGTGCCAGCAGACCCGGGTACAGGGGTAATATAGGTAATGAAAAACTGTTTTTT.

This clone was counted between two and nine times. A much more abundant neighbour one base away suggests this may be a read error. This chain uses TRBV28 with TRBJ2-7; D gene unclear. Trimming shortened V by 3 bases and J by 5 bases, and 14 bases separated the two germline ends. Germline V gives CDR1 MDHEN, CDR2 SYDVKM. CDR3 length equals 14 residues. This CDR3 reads CASSLMAGAHEQYF. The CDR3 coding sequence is TGTGCCAGCAGTTTGATGGCAGGAGCCCACGAGCAGTACTTC.

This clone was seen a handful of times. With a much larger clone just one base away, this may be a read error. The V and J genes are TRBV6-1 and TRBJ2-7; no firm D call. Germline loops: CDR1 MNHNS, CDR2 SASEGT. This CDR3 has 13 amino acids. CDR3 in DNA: TGTGCCGGCAGTCAGTTGACTCACTACGAGCAGTACTTC. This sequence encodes CAGSQLTHYEQYF.

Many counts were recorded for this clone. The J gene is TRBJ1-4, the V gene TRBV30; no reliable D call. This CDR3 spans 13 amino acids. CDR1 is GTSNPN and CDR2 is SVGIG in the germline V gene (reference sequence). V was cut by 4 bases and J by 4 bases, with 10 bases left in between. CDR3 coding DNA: TGTGCCTGGAAAGTACAGTTTAATGAAAAACTGTTTTTT. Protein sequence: CAWKVQFNEKLFF.